This passage covers 16 T cell receptor beta chains from one sample sequenced in a study of beta chain features in type 1 diabetes. Expressed TCRB transcripts were sequenced because the isolated RNA had all been reverse transcribed beforehand. TCRdb's table, derived via immunoSEQ multiplex PCR, lists solely in-frame clones and lacks some. This sample has 300,000 or so clones, with around 8% found just once. The specimen was central memory CD4+ T cells from blood. Source of these receptors: a woman in her late teens or twenties in good health.

The chain combines TRBV4-1 with TRBJ1-5; 8 nucleotides agree with TRBD1. This CDR3 comprises 18 residues. The ends lost 0 bases at V and 4 bases at J; junction bases unmatched: 11. Germline CDR1 reads MGHRA; CDR2 reads YSYEKL. The CDR3 DNA sequence: TGCGCCAGCAGCCAAGATCTGGGGGGCAGGGGGCTGAATCAGCCCCAGCATTTT. Residues: CASSQDLGGRGLNQPQHF.

This clone has more than one count but fewer than ten. Other DNA sequences in the sample encode the same CDR3. The chain recombines TRBV28 with TRBJ1-2; D not resolved. This CDR3 contains 11 residues. Trimming removed 6 bases from V and 4 bases from J, with 6 bases in between. The germline gives CDR1 MDHEN, CDR2 SYDVKM. CDR3 amino acids: CASSNGYGYTF. The DNA of the CDR3 is TGTGCCAGCAGCAATGGCTATGGCTACACCTTC.

This clone was seen only a few times. The genes are TRBV11-1 and TRBJ2-7; no reliable D call. In germline, CDR1 is SGHAT, CDR2 FQDESV (reference sequence). CDR3 length: 13 amino acids. V was clipped by 2 bases and J by 3 bases, with 8 bases between them. The DNA for the CDR3 is TGTGCCAGCAGCTTATCCGGTGGCTACGAGCAGTACTTC. Its translation is CASSLSGGYEQYF.

The chain couples TRBV10-3 to TRBJ2-2; no firm D call. CDR3 length: 12 amino acids. Germline V gene lookup returns CDR1 ENHRY and CDR2 SYGVKD. The V end lost 4 bases, the J end lost 7 bases, and 7 bases lay between the germline ends. The CDR3 DNA is TGTGCCATCAGTGTTTTTGGCGGGGAGCTGTTTTTT. Amino acid sequence: CAISVFGGELFF.

This clone was seen more than once but under ten times. The chain employs TRBV28 and TRBJ2-7; 7 nucleotides line up with TRBD1. CDR3 length: 15 amino acids. With 8 bases clipped from V and 3 bases from J, the junction kept 13 bases outside the gene matches. Germline V lookup: CDR1 MDHEN, CDR2 SYDVKM. The CDR3 reads CASRSIGDSRYEQYF. CDR3 in DNA: TGTGCCAGCCGGTCGATCGGGGACAGCCGCTACGAGCAGTACTTC.

This clone was observed a few times. The J gene is TRBJ2-5, the V gene TRBV28; 10 nucleotides align to TRBD2. The closer fit of TRBJ2-7 to the DNA end suggests the J call may be wrong. There are 15 residues in the CDR3. The V gene's germline CDR1 is MDHEN and CDR2 SYDVKM. CDR3 sequence: CASRRTSGDFYEQYF. CDR3 bases: TGTGCCAGCAGACGGACTAGCGGAGACTTTTACGAGCAGTACTTC.

The J gene is TRBJ1-4, the V gene TRBV7-2; D gene unclear. Germline V lookup: CDR1 SGHTA, CDR2 FQGNSA. The CDR3 is 16 amino acids. V was pared by 5 bases and J by 0 bases, with 13 bases between. CDR3 sequence: CASSQDGRATNEKLFF. The CDR3, as DNA: TGTGCCAGCAGCCAAGATGGCCGGGCAACTAATGAAAAACTGTTTTTT.

The chain combines TRBV5-1 with TRBJ2-6; no definite D call. Trimming stripped 2 bases from V and 0 bases from J, with 12 bases between. In germline, CDR1 is SGHRS, CDR2 YFSETQ. This CDR3 has 17 residues. The CDR3 DNA sequence: TGCGCCAGCAGCTTAGCCAGGAGTAGCTCTGGGGCCAACGTCCTGACTTTC. It codes for CASSLARSSSGANVLTF.

This clone was observed a few times. The V call is TRBV27, the J call TRBJ2-7, with 9 bases identical to TRBD1. CDR1 and CDR2 (germline): MNHEY, SMNVEV (reference sequence). CDR3 length: 15 residues. V gave up 1 base and J gave up 4 bases; unmatched junction bases: 5. Here the CDR3 reads CASSLWGQGPYEQYF. The CDR3 DNA follows: TGTGCCAGCAGTTTATGGGGACAGGGTCCGTACGAGCAGTACTTC.

Ten or more counts support this clone. The chain links TRBV2 to TRBJ2-2; D possibly corresponds to TRBD2 (5 bases). The CDR3 spans 14 residues. Germline CDR1 SNHLY, CDR2 FYNNEI. V lost 4 bases, J lost 6 bases, and 12 bases lay in between. For the CDR3, the DNA is TGTGCCAGCAGTGGAGGGCGCGGTCCCGGGGAGCTGTTTTTT. Its protein is CASSGGRGPGELFF.

This clone was seen a few times. The V and J genes are TRBV7-9 and TRBJ2-3; TRBD2 matches at 10 bases. V trimming: 5 bases; J trimming: 2 bases; junction bases outside the gene matches: 7. The germline gives CDR1 SEHNR, CDR2 FQNEAQ (reference sequence). This CDR3 region has 16 residues. The CDR3 DNA reads as TGTGCCAGCAGCCCCAGCGGGAGGGCCCTCACAGATACGCAGTATTTT. Protein sequence: CASSPSGRALTDTQYF.

The chain links TRBV7-2 to TRBJ2-2; D remains ambiguous. CDR3 size: 11 residues. The germline CDR1 and CDR2 sequences are SGHTA and FQGNSA. Trimming took off 5 bases at V and 7 bases at J, with 5 bases between the two ends. The CDR3 loop reads CASSQNGELFF. The CDR3 coding sequence is TGTGCCAGCAGCCAGAACGGGGAGCTGTTTTTT.

This clone showed up many times. The sample contains more than one DNA sequence encoding this CDR3. V gene TRBV18 combines with J gene TRBJ2-7, with D perhaps matching TRBD2 (5 bases). The CDR3 runs to 12 residues. The germline V gene has CDR1 KGHSH and CDR2 LQKENI. Trimming took off 3 bases at V and 4 bases at J, with 7 bases between the two ends. The CDR3 reads CASSPTGYEQYF. CDR3 coding DNA: TGTGCCAGCTCACCCACGGGGTACGAGCAGTACTTC.

This clone has just a few counts. V is TRBV6-1 and J is TRBJ2-2; no clear D gene. CDR3 size: 13 residues. V lost 7 bases and J 1 base, leaving 7 bases between the germline ends. CDR1 and CDR2 from the germline V gene are MNHNS and SASEGT. The CDR3 DNA follows: TGTGCCAGCAAAGATCAGAACACCGGGGAGCTGTTTTTT. It specifies CASKDQNTGELFF.

In this sample, this clone turned up a few times. The chain recombines TRBV2 with TRBJ2-2; no reliable D call. V was trimmed by 4 bases and J by 2 bases, leaving 5 bases between them. CDR1 is SNHLY and CDR2 is FYNNEI in the germline V gene. There are 13 residues in the CDR3. CDR3 sequence: CASSVINTGELFF. The CDR3 nucleotides read TGTGCCAGCAGTGTCATTAACACCGGGGAGCTGTTTTTT.

This clone was counted only a few times. The chain couples TRBV7-2 to TRBJ2-5, with 7 bases matching TRBD1. V gave up 1 base and J gave up 2 bases; unmatched junction bases: 7. The CDR3 spans 16 residues. The germline V gene has CDR1 SGHTA and CDR2 FQGNSA. CDR3 coding DNA: TGTGCCAGCAGCTTAGTTATCGGGACAGCACAAGAGACCCAGTACTTC. Encoded protein: CASSLVIGTAQETQYF.